These T cell receptor beta chains were read from a single sample in a study of vaccination and CD4 T cells after COVID-19. No antigens are known for them. Using its own MiXCR run on the PCR reads, TCRdb lists one record per CDR3 protein. The repertoire consists of 10,000 or so distinct CDR3 sequences, with approximately 40% occurring once and the leading ten covering 9.5% to 13%. The sequenced sample was CD4+ T cells from blood, cultured in vitro, obtained after SARS-CoV-2 vaccination. All receptors come from a human donor who had recovered from COVID-19. The conserved cysteine and the conserved F or W are not part of the CDR3 here.

J: TRBJ2-3; V: TRBV7-9; CDR3: ASSALSGTADTQY
J: TRBJ2-5; V: TRBV20-1; CDR3: SARDGEGILWETQY
J: TRBJ2-1; V: TRBV20-1; CDR3: SAPLAGPAGEQF
J: TRBJ1-1; V: TRBV7-9; CDR3: ASSLGQGVREAF
J: TRBJ2-1; V: TRBV24-1; CDR3: ATSDSGGVRTNEQF
J: TRBJ1-4; V: TRBV7-9; CDR3: ASSLGRVAEKLF
J: TRBJ1-6; V: TRBV14; CDR3: ASSQVSPYNSPLH
J: TRBJ2-1; V: TRBV11-3; CDR3: ASSLRYKDNEQF
J: TRBJ2-3; V: TRBV27; CDR3: ASSLGLAGYTQY
J: TRBJ1-1; V: TRBV2; CDR3: ASGTEQNTEAF
J: TRBJ1-4; V: TRBV6-1; CDR3: ASRSRQGLNEKLF
J: TRBJ2-3; V: TRBV18; CDR3: ASSPLSSGRTDTQY
J: TRBJ2-7; V: TRBV20-1; CDR3: STNGGRYEQY
J: TRBJ2-5; V: TRBV20-1; CDR3: SARLETQY
J: TRBJ1-6; V: TRBV27; CDR3: ASSLMGQGAWNSPLH
J: TRBJ1-4; V: TRBV20-1; CDR3: SARGGQGRNEKLF
J: TRBJ1-1; V: TRBV20-1; CDR3: SAVTPGPLRVSTEAF
J: TRBJ2-6; V: TRBV7-2; CDR3: ASTQGDPRSSGANVLT
J: TRBJ1-2; V: TRBV7-2; CDR3: ASSLTGQEYGYT
J: TRBJ2-5; V: TRBV20-1; CDR3: SARAQGPGIGTQY
J: TRBJ1-5; V: TRBV10-3; CDR3: AISTGPLAPQH
J: TRBJ2-5; V: TRBV5-4; CDR3: ASSLVRAPVSQY
J: TRBJ2-7; V: TRBV25-1; CDR3: ASSEAPGQGSWYKQY
J: TRBJ1-2; V: TRBV6-1; CDR3: ASSEGRIYGYT
J: TRBJ1-2; V: TRBV6-2/TRBV6-3; CDR3: ASSRTVYGYT
J: TRBJ2-2; V: TRBV7-8; CDR3: ASFGLAGGPSTGELF
J: TRBJ1-5; V: TRBV20-1; CDR3: SAQGTAPNQPQH
J: TRBJ2-7; V: TRBV18; CDR3: ASSPPAPGGSYEQY
J: TRBJ2-7; V: TRBV6-2/TRBV6-3; CDR3: ASSTPGGTYEQY
J: TRBJ2-5; V: TRBV11-3; CDR3: ASSFPGGETQY
J: TRBJ2-1; V: TRBV6-4; CDR3: ASSKRDLRGEQF
J: TRBJ2-3; V: TRBV6-4; CDR3: ASSVRSSSTDTQY
J: TRBJ2-5; V: TRBV6-2/TRBV6-3; CDR3: ASSLSRDQETQY
J: TRBJ2-5; V: TRBV20-1; CDR3: SARTSEETQY
J: TRBJ2-3; V: TRBV7-2; CDR3: ASSQETTQTDTQY
J: TRBJ2-7; V: TRBV20-1; CDR3: SATSGTGRVGEQY
J: TRBJ2-7; V: TRBV10-3; CDR3: AISPPGQTTYEQY
J: TRBJ2-1; V: TRBV4-1; CDR3: ASSQATSGRAGFHYNEQF